Listed here are 20 T cell receptor beta chains from one sample, sequenced in a study of blood T cells in healthy people across ages. The use of a sample-barcoded 5' primer and a J-beta primer mix characterized a second PCR of about 6 to 12 cycles. In TCRdb, the 5' RACE reads were re-called with MiXCR into one record per CDR3 protein. The sample lists roughly 800,000 distinct CDR3 sequences; 58% were seen once. Sequencing was performed on blood. Every receptor here comes from a man aged 30 to 39 in good health.

The gene calls are TRBV20-1 and TRBJ1-2; a weak D match, TRBD1 (6 bases). Germline CDR1 reads DFQATT; CDR2 reads SNEGSKA (reference sequence). This CDR3 has 11 residues. V lost 8 bases to trimming and J lost 1 base, with 8 bases between them. The CDR3 spells CSRQDNYGYTF. In DNA form, the CDR3 reads TGCAGTCGACAGGATAACTATGGCTACACCTTC.

As DNA, the CDR3 is TGTGCCAGCAGTGTACAGGGGGCGCGGGGCACTGAAGCTTTCTTT. This codes for CASSVQGARGTEAFF. The chain uses TRBV27 and TRBJ1-1; 9 bases are shared with TRBD1. The CDR3 has 15 amino acids. With V trimmed by 5 bases and J by 4 bases, 8 bases remained unmatched. Germline CDR1 is MNHEY and CDR2 is SMNVEV (reference sequence).

V and J are TRBV30 and TRBJ2-7, with a tentative D call TRBD1 (6 bases). With the DNA end fitting TRBJ2-5 better, the J assignment may be wrong. Per the germline V gene, CDR1 is GTSNPN and CDR2 is SVGIG (reference sequence). The CDR3 has 13 amino acids. The chain's CDR3 is CAWSGNTGETQYF. The CDR3 nucleotides are TGTGCCTGGAGTGGAAATACAGGGGAGACCCAGTACTTC.

The CDR3 sequence is CAITSTGRSSYNEQFF. The CDR3 DNA reads as TGTGCCATCACATCCACAGGGAGGAGCTCCTACAATGAGCAGTTCTTC. The chain is built from TRBV10-3 and TRBJ2-1; D could derive from TRBD1 or TRBD2 (6 bases each). CDR1 and CDR2 (germline): ENHRY, SYGVKD. This CDR3 is built from 16 residues. With 7 bases removed from V and 0 bases from J, the gap between germline ends came to 16 bases.

This clonotype was detected a few times. Here the CDR3 DNA reads TGCGCCAGCAGCCCTGGGGCTCCTGACTCAGATACGCAGTATTTT. Amino acid sequence: CASSPGAPDSDTQYF. This sequence joins TRBV5-1 and TRBJ2-3, with D maybe TRBD1 (5 bases). The germline V gene has CDR1 SGHRS and CDR2 YFSETQ. V was trimmed by 4 bases and J by 4 bases, leaving 16 bases between them. The CDR3 has 15 residues.

This clonotype was counted ten times or more. The rearrangement uses TRBV10-3 and TRBJ2-5; TRBD2 aligns across 7 bases. This CDR3 contains 14 residues. Germline V CDR1 and CDR2: ENHRY, SYGVKD. V shed 2 bases and J 5 bases; nucleotides not matched to a gene: 5. The CDR3 sequence: CAISETSVMETQYF. The CDR3 DNA follows: TGTGCCATCAGTGAGACTAGCGTGATGGAGACCCAGTACTTC.

V and J are TRBV5-1 and TRBJ1-6; D might be TRBD1 (6 bases). Trimming removed 7 bases from V and 6 bases from J, with 14 bases in between. CDR3 size: 14 residues. CDR1 is SGHRS and CDR2 is YFSETQ in the germline V gene. The CDR3 is CASSGGQPNSPLHF. CDR3 bases: TGCGCCAGCTCCGGGGGACAACCTAATTCACCCCTCCACTTT. Supplemented by reference TRBV5-1 and TRBJ1-6, the full variable domain reads KAGVTQTPRYLIKTRGQQVTLSCSPISGHRSVSWYQQTPGQGLQFLFEYFSETQRNKGNFPGRFSGRQFSNSRSEMNVSTLELGDSALYLCASSGGQPNSPLHFGNGTRLTVT.

The chain is built from TRBV6-2 or TRBV6-3 and TRBJ2-1, with 8 nucleotides matching TRBD2. The trim removed 4 bases at V and 7 bases at J, leaving 6 bases unmatched. This CDR3 is built from 14 residues. Germline V lookup: CDR1 MNHEY, CDR2 SVGEGT. CDR3: CASSFQREFNEQFF. As DNA, the CDR3 is TGTGCCAGCAGTTTTCAGCGGGAGTTTAATGAGCAGTTCTTC.

J is TRBJ2-7 and V is TRBV2; TRBD1 or TRBD2 may be the D gene (6 bases each). The CDR3 loop spans 14 amino acids. V was cut by 4 bases and J by 2 bases, with 12 bases left in between. CDR1 is SNHLY, CDR2 FYNNEI, per germline. This CDR3 is CASSGRRGTYEQYF. DNA for the CDR3: TGTGCCAGCAGTGGCAGGAGGGGGACCTACGAGCAGTACTTC.

The chain links TRBV6-1 to TRBJ2-5; TRBD2 might be the D (5 bases). TRBJ2-7 explains the end of the DNA better; the J call may be wrong. The germline V gene encodes CDR1 MNHNS and CDR2 SASEGT. The CDR3 loop spans 13 amino acids. The CDR3 sequence: CASSEAWTHEQYF. The CDR3, as DNA: TGTGCCAGCAGTGAAGCTTGGACTCACGAGCAGTACTTC.

The genes are TRBV20-1 and TRBJ2-3; TRBD2 agrees at 10 bases. CDR1 and CDR2 (germline): DFQATT, SNEGSKA (reference sequence). J lost 3 bases, V lost 1 base, and 7 bases had no gene match. This CDR3 is 16 amino acids long. The CDR3 here is CSARGGASGGTDTQYF. The CDR3 DNA sequence: TGCAGTGCTAGAGGGGGCGCTAGCGGGGGAACAGATACGCAGTATTTT.

The genes are TRBV20-1 and TRBJ2-5; D gene ambiguous. The end of the DNA fits TRBJ2-7 better, so the J call may be wrong. From germline, CDR1 is DFQATT and CDR2 SNEGSKA (reference sequence). The CDR3 sequence is 14 residues long. The chain's CDR3 is CSARVRAIAYEQYF. The CDR3 bases are TGCAGTGCTAGGGTTCGCGCGATCGCCTACGAGCAGTACTTC.

The chain joins TRBV29-1 to TRBJ2-5, with 10 bases lining up with TRBD1. J gave up 5 bases and V 3 bases, and 9 bases lay outside the gene matches. This CDR3 has 15 amino acids. Germline loops: CDR1 SQVTM, CDR2 ANQGSEA. CDR3 residues: CSVEGHDRGRETQYF. The CDR3 bases are TGCAGCGTTGAGGGCCACGACAGGGGGCGGGAGACCCAGTACTTC.

The V call is TRBV10-3, the J call TRBJ2-3; no clear D gene. Trimming cost V 4 bases and J 6 bases, with 5 bases left between them. The CDR3 length is 11 residues. CDR1 ENHRY and CDR2 SYGVKD come from the germline V gene. CDR3: CAISAGDTQYF. CDR3 in DNA: TGTGCCATCAGTGCTGGGGATACGCAGTATTTT.

J is TRBJ2-5 and V is TRBV5-1, with D perhaps TRBD1 or TRBD2 (6 bases each). Germline V lookup: CDR1 SGHRS, CDR2 YFSETQ. The CDR3 consists of 16 residues. Trimming removed 4 bases at V and 11 bases at J, with 27 bases between. The CDR3 here is CASSTPEGGRLREQYF. The CDR3 bases are TGCGCCAGCAGCACCCCTGAAGGGGGACGGCTACGGGAGCAGTACTTC.

This sequence joins TRBV25-1 and TRBJ2-7; the D gene is possibly TRBD1 (5 bases). Trimming removed 4 bases from V and 3 bases from J, with 10 bases in between. CDR3 size: 13 residues. Germline V gene lookup returns CDR1 MGHDK and CDR2 SYGVNS. This CDR3 is CASSGVGDYEQYF. The DNA for the CDR3 is TGTGCCAGCAGTGGGGTAGGGGACTACGAGCAGTACTTC.

This chain connects TRBV6-1 to TRBJ2-5; 7 bases are shared with TRBD2. The CDR3 runs 15 residues. V lost 10 bases, J lost 5 bases, and 16 bases stayed unmatched. Germline-derived CDR1 and CDR2 are MNHNS and SASEGT. Here the CDR3 reads CATREAGRGTETQYF. The DNA for the CDR3 is TGTGCCACCAGGGAAGCGGGACGGGGTACGGAGACCCAGTACTTC.

This clonotype came up once. V gene TRBV4-1 combines with J gene TRBJ2-1; D call uncertain. The CDR3 covers 13 residues. Per germline, CDR1 MGHRA and CDR2 YSYEKL. Trimming removed 0 bases at V and 5 bases at J, with 5 bases between. For the CDR3, the DNA is TGCGCCAGCAGCCAAGATACGGACAATGAGCAGTTCTTC. Its translation: CASSQDTDNEQFF.

This clonotype has only a few counts. The chain recombines TRBV27 with TRBJ2-6; D gene ambiguous. The CDR3 contains 20 residues. Germline-derived CDR1 and CDR2 are MNHEY and SMNVEV (reference sequence). V lost 5 bases to trimming and J lost 4 bases, with 27 bases between them. The CDR3: CASSPHLGLTSFSGANVLTF. The CDR3 bases are TGTGCCAGCAGTCCTCACCTAGGTCTGACATCATTCTCAGGGGCCAACGTCCTGACTTTC.

The chain uses TRBV12-3 or TRBV12-4 and TRBJ2-5; tentative D call: TRBD1 (6 bases). The CDR3 runs 14 residues. V was cut by 5 bases and J by 1 base, with 11 bases left in between. CDR3 amino acids: CASSPRTVQETQYF. The CDR3 DNA reads as TGTGCCAGCAGTCCTAGGACAGTCCAAGAGACCCAGTACTTC.